This T cell receptor (beta chain) comes out of a study of cytomegalovirus exposure and HLA in healthy donors. The study's findings and limits: Investigators reported some 150 TCR beta chains as tied to cytomegalovirus. A subsequent analysis found that TCR clusters from the first cohort also tended to co-occur in the 120 or so validation repertoires, with roughly 95% of cluster scores above 0. Rare TCR sequences dominated, though some public TCRs recurred in many donors.

Germline CDR1 reads SQVTM; CDR2 reads ANQGSEA. The CDR3 loop spans 13 amino acids. With 1 base clipped from V and 5 bases from J, the junction kept 2 bases outside the gene matches. These donors were members of the roughly 130-subject validation cohort, a group separate from the approximately 700-subject first cohort. This clone has just a few counts. Its antigen is not known. Libraries were prepared by immunoSEQ multiplex PCR; TCRdb keeps only in-frame clonotypes and omits some of them. Of 150,000 to 200,000 clones listed, roughly nine tenths are singletons. The sample taken for sequencing was PBMCs. The TCR comes from a woman in her twenties or thirties in good health and CMV-seronegative. The genes are TRBV29-1 and TRBJ2-3, with TRBD1 matching over 8 bases. In nucleotides, the CDR3 is TGCAGCGTTGAAGGACAGGGGAAAGATACGCAGTATTTT. Translating it yields CSVEGQGKDTQYF.